This is a list of T cell receptor beta chains from one sample in a study of blood T cell repertoires in COVID-19. Produced via immunoSEQ multiplex PCR; TCRdb's table is partial and in-frame only. Among about 64,000 clones, 90% were seen once, and the ten largest hold about 9.1%. Material for sequencing was peripheral blood. These receptors originate from a woman older than 75 with active COVID-19. Each CDR3 is given with its conserved first and last residue. Fields, in order: clone size, CDR3 length, J gene, D gene, V gene, CDR3 DNA, CDR3 protein. The D gene is left open where the match is weak. The size field is filled for only some rows; it gives once, few, many or a size class.

size: NA; length: 17; J: TRBJ1-1; D: NA; V: TRBV4-1; DNA: TGCGCCAGCAGCCAAGATCCTAATTTACTAGGTGGAGCTGAAGCTTTCTTT; CDR3: CASSQDPNLLGGAEAFF
size: NA; length: 16; J: TRBJ1-2; D: TRBD1; V: TRBV7-2; DNA: TGTGCCAGCAGCTTAGTCCCTACAGGGGGCCGTTATGGCTACACCTTC; CDR3: CASSLVPTGGRYGYTF
size: once; length: 12; J: TRBJ2-2; D: NA; V: TRBV20-1; DNA: TGCAGTGCTGGTGTGGCGGGCGGGGAGCTGTTTTTT; CDR3: CSAGVAGGELFF
size: NA; length: 13; J: TRBJ2-1; D: NA; V: TRBV19; DNA: TGTGCCAGTAGTATAGGGGGCGGGGATGAGCAGTTCTTC; CDR3: CASSIGGGDEQFF
size: NA; length: 13; J: TRBJ1-2; D: TRBD1; V: TRBV2; DNA: TGTGCCAGCCTCAGACAGGGCGGCTATGGCTACACCTTC; CDR3: CASLRQGGYGYTF
size: NA; length: 15; J: TRBJ1-4; D: NA; V: TRBV25-1; DNA: TGTGCCAGCAGTGCCAACAGGGAGCCCTTTGAAAAACTGTTTTTT; CDR3: CASSANREPFEKLFF
size: few; length: 13; J: TRBJ2-5; D: NA; V: TRBV11-2; DNA: TGTGCCAGCAGCTTGAGGCTAGCGGAGACCCAGTACTTC; CDR3: CASSLRLAETQYF
size: NA; length: 15; J: TRBJ1-2; D: NA; V: TRBV11-2; DNA: TGTGCCAGCAGCTTAACTGAGGGCAGTCTCTATGGCTACACCTTC; CDR3: CASSLTEGSLYGYTF
size: NA; length: 13; J: TRBJ2-3; D: NA; V: TRBV7-7; DNA: TGTGCCAGCAGCTTAGTATTCACAGATACGCAGTATTTT; CDR3: CASSLVFTDTQYF
size: NA; length: 11; J: TRBJ2-3; D: NA; V: TRBV29-1; DNA: TGCAGCGGCGCTAGCACAGATACGCAGTATTTT; CDR3: CSGASTDTQYF
size: NA; length: 12; J: TRBJ1-6; D: NA; V: TRBV4-1; DNA: TGCGCCAGCAGCCAAATAAATTCACCCCTCCACTTT; CDR3: CASSQINSPLHF
size: NA; length: 16; J: TRBJ2-1; D: TRBD2; V: TRBV19; DNA: TGTGCCAGTAGTCGGACTAGCGGAGGGCATAGCGATGAGCAGTTCTTC; CDR3: CASSRTSGGHSDEQFF
size: NA; length: 16; J: TRBJ2-2; D: TRBD2; V: TRBV4-2; DNA: TGTGCCAGCAGCCAAGAAGCGGGGGCGGGCACCGGGGAGCTGTTTTTT; CDR3: CASSQEAGAGTGELFF
size: NA; length: 18; J: TRBJ2-1; D: TRBD2; V: TRBV19; DNA: TGTGCCAGTAGTATAGATGGGCTAGCGGGAGGCTCCTACAATGAGCAGTTCTTC; CDR3: CASSIDGLAGGSYNEQFF
size: NA; length: 13; J: TRBJ1-1; D: NA; V: TRBV5-5; DNA: TGTGCCAGCATATCCGGGGAAAGGGCTGAAGCTTTCTTT; CDR3: CASISGERAEAFF
size: NA; length: 16; J: TRBJ2-3; D: NA; V: TRBV14; DNA: TGTGCCAGCAGCCAAGATGCGGGGCTGCGCACAGATACGCAGTATTTT; CDR3: CASSQDAGLRTDTQYF
size: NA; length: 16; J: TRBJ2-1; D: NA; V: TRBV5-8; DNA: TGTGCCAGCAGCTTTATTGCGGGTACTCTGAACAATGAGCAGTTCTTC; CDR3: CASSFIAGTLNNEQFF
size: NA; length: 16; J: TRBJ2-1; D: TRBD1; V: TRBV2; DNA: TGTGCCAGCAGGGATCGGGACAGCAGCTCCTACAATGAGCAGTTCTTC; CDR3: CASRDRDSSSYNEQFF
size: NA; length: 13; J: TRBJ1-2; D: NA; V: TRBV7-6; DNA: TGTGCCAGCAGCGACCGGGGGGGTCTGGGCTACACCTTC; CDR3: CASSDRGGLGYTF
size: NA; length: 15; J: TRBJ1-1; D: NA; V: TRBV18; DNA: TGTGCCAGCTCTCTTCGGGGGGCGATGAACACTGAAGCTTTCTTT; CDR3: CASSLRGAMNTEAFF
size: NA; length: 15; J: TRBJ2-2; D: NA; V: TRBV3-1/TRBV3-2; DNA: TGTGCCAGCAGCCAAGGCCGGAGAACCATCGGGGAGCTGTTTTTT; CDR3: CASSQGRRTIGELFF
size: NA; length: 14; J: TRBJ1-1; D: NA; V: TRBV6-5; DNA: TGTGCCACCAGCAGAGGACTAGAGAACACTGAAGCTTTCTTT; CDR3: CATSRGLENTEAFF
size: NA; length: 12; J: TRBJ2-1; D: NA; V: TRBV5-6; DNA: TGTGCCAGCAGCTTGGGGGAACTAGTTTGGTTCTTC; CDR3: CASSLGELVWFF
size: NA; length: 15; J: TRBJ2-1; D: TRBD1; V: TRBV6-1; DNA: TGTGCCAGCAGTGATGGGGACAGGGTGAAAAATGAGCAGTTCTTC; CDR3: CASSDGDRVKNEQFF
size: NA; length: 13; J: TRBJ2-1; D: NA; V: TRBV25-1; DNA: TGTGCCAGCAGTGAATTGGGCGACAATGAGCAGTTCTTC; CDR3: CASSELGDNEQFF
size: NA; length: 14; J: TRBJ1-2; D: NA; V: TRBV5-1; DNA: TGCGCCAGCAGCTTGGAATGGGGGGAAGATGGCTACACCTTC; CDR3: CASSLEWGEDGYTF
size: once; length: 16; J: TRBJ2-2; D: NA; V: TRBV18; DNA: TGTGCCAGCTCACCACCGGAGGACCCGGGCACCGGGGAGCTGTTTTTT; CDR3: CASSPPEDPGTGELFF